A selection of T cell receptor beta chains follows, all from one sample in a study of blood T cell repertoires in COVID-19. This table comes from immunoSEQ multiplex PCR, and its TCRdb copy is limited to in-frame clones, with some not included. The sample carries roughly 150,000 clones, around 80% recorded once. Material for sequencing was peripheral blood. The receptors come from a human donor with acute or convalescent COVID-19. The donor label of this sample is uncertain. Both conserved end residues are part of each CDR3. D genes are given only for firm matches. For some rows the clone size is stated as once, few or many, or as a class when expanded; others skip it.

j_call,cdr3_length,v_call,d_call,clone_size,cdr3_nt,cdr3_aa
TRBJ2-7,15,TRBV7-2,TRBD1,.,TGTGCCAGCAGCTCATATGGACAGGCATCCTACGAGCAGTACTTC,CASSSYGQASYEQYF
TRBJ1-2,13,TRBV18,TRBD1,.,TGTGCCAGCTCCACGGGACAGGGGAATGGCTACACCTTC,CASSTGQGNGYTF
TRBJ1-2,12,TRBV30,.,.,TGTGCCTGGAGTGTCGGCAGGGGTGGCTACACCTTC,CAWSVGRGGYTF
TRBJ2-5,16,TRBV2,TRBD2,.,TGTGCCAGCAGAAGACTAGCGGGGGTGAGGCAAGAGACCCAGTACTTC,CASRRLAGVRQETQYF
TRBJ2-7,15,TRBV4-1,.,.,TGCGCCAGCAGCCAAGATAAAGGGGTTCGGGACGAGCAGTACTTC,CASSQDKGVRDEQYF
TRBJ2-1,14,TRBV11-2,TRBD2,once,TGTGCCAGCAGCTCGAAGGCCCTGGGGGGGGAGCAGTTCTTC,CASSSKALGGEQFF
TRBJ2-4,15,TRBV6-6,.,.,TGTGCCAGCAACGACAGGCTCCTAGCCAAAAACATTCAGTACTTC,CASNDRLLAKNIQYF
TRBJ1-6,16,TRBV15,.,few,TGTGCCACCAGCAGAGATAGGGGCGGCGGGGGATCACCCCTCCACTTT,CATSRDRGGGGSPLHF
TRBJ2-1,16,TRBV4-3,TRBD1,.,TGCGCCAGCAGCCAAGTTGGGGGGACAGGAGCAGGTGAGCAGTTCTTC,CASSQVGGTGAGEQFF
TRBJ1-4,16,TRBV3-1/TRBV3-2,.,once,TGTGCCAGCAGCCAAGATCACGCCACAGGGAATGAAAAACTGTTTTTT,CASSQDHATGNEKLFF
TRBJ1-4,15,TRBV5-6,.,.,TGTGCCAGCAGAGAACAGGGAGTAACTAATGAAAAACTGTTTTTT,CASREQGVTNEKLFF
TRBJ2-3,14,TRBV27,TRBD2,.,TGTGCCAGCAGGGAGCGGGGGGGCACAGATACGCAGTATTTT,CASRERGGTDTQYF
TRBJ1-1,15,TRBV5-5,.,.,TGTGCCAGCAGCTTGGTGGCCAGATCGAACACTGAAGCTTTCTTT,CASSLVARSNTEAFF
TRBJ2-5,14,TRBV5-1,TRBD1,.,TGCGCCAGCAGCTTCGCCCTACAGGGGGAGACCCAGTACTTC,CASSFALQGETQYF
TRBJ2-5,15,TRBV7-7,TRBD2,.,TGTGCCAGCAGCTTAGGGGGACTAGCTGAGGAGACCCAGTACTTC,CASSLGGLAEETQYF
TRBJ1-2,13,TRBV29-1,.,.,TGCAGCGTTGCCTCGCAGGGGTCGGATGGCTACACCTTC,CSVASQGSDGYTF
TRBJ2-1,16,TRBV2,TRBD1,.,TGTGCCAGCAGTGAAAGGGGACAGATACTATACAATGAGCAGTTCTTC,CASSERGQILYNEQFF
TRBJ1-6,16,TRBV5-5,TRBD1,.,TGTGCCAGCAGCTTCACCCCGGGGACAGATAATTCACCCCTCCACTTT,CASSFTPGTDNSPLHF
TRBJ1-5,14,TRBV5-4,.,few,TGTGCCAGCAGCTTATCAGGGAGCAATCAGCCCCAGCATTTT,CASSLSGSNQPQHF
TRBJ1-5,14,TRBV30,TRBD1,.,TGTGCCTGGAAAGGGACAGGGTTCAATCAGCCCCAGCATTTT,CAWKGTGFNQPQHF
TRBJ1-3,16,TRBV6-6,TRBD1,.,TGTGCCAGCAGTCGCGGACAGGAGCGAGCCGGAAACACCATATATTTT,CASSRGQERAGNTIYF
TRBJ2-5,14,TRBV5-6,TRBD1,.,TGTGCCAGCAGCTTGACAGGGGGCGGTGAGACCCAGTACTTC,CASSLTGGGETQYF
TRBJ2-1,16,TRBV13,TRBD2,.,TGTGCCAGCAGCGATAGCGGGGGTCGGTCCTACAATGAGCAGTTCTTC,CASSDSGGRSYNEQFF
TRBJ1-3,15,TRBV6-5,.,.,TGTGCCAGCAGAAGGCCCGGGGAATATGGAAACACCATATATTTT,CASRRPGEYGNTIYF
TRBJ1-1,14,TRBV2,.,.,TGTGCCAGCGGACAAATGACACTAAGGACTGAAGCTTTCTTT,CASGQMTLRTEAFF
TRBJ2-1,14,TRBV29-1,.,.,TGCAGCGTTGTGTTAGCGTTACGATACAATGAGCAGTTCTTC,CSVVLALRYNEQFF
TRBJ1-6,14,TRBV5-8,.,.,TGTGCCAGCAGCTCAGGACAGAAGTCTTCACCCCTCCACTTT,CASSSGQKSSPLHF
TRBJ1-4,14,TRBV27,.,.,TGTGCCAGCGGTTACTTTGCAACTAATGAAAAACTGTTTTTT,CASGYFATNEKLFF
TRBJ1-2,15,TRBV19,.,once,TGTGCCAGTAGTATAGATAGGATGGGAGTCTATGGCTACACCTTC,CASSIDRMGVYGYTF
TRBJ2-7,17,TRBV5-6,TRBD1,.,TGTGCCAGCAGCTCTATGTCCGGGACAGAGCCTCCCTACGAGCAGTACTTC,CASSSMSGTEPPYEQYF
TRBJ1-5,15,TRBV5-6,.,.,TGTGCCAGCAGCAGAAGGGGCCGGGTAGATCAGCCCCAGCATTTT,CASSRRGRVDQPQHF
TRBJ1-2,14,TRBV3-1/TRBV3-2,.,.,TGTGCCAGCAGCCAAAGGTACAGGGAGTATGGCTACACCTTC,CASSQRYREYGYTF
TRBJ1-2,17,TRBV4-2,TRBD1,.,TGTGCCAGCAGCCAGGACCAGGGACAGCAGGCTAACTATGGCTACACCTTC,CASSQDQGQQANYGYTF
TRBJ1-1,14,TRBV5-1,.,.,TGCGCCAGCAGCTTGGTAAGGGGTCCCACTGAAGCTTTCTTT,CASSLVRGPTEAFF
TRBJ1-2,12,TRBV2,.,.,TGTGCCAGCAGTGTAGAGAGTTATGGCTACACCTTC,CASSVESYGYTF
TRBJ1-1,14,TRBV15,.,.,TGTGCCACCAGCAGAGATTCGGGGAACACTGAAGCTTTCTTT,CATSRDSGNTEAFF
TRBJ2-2,16,TRBV5-1,TRBD1,.,TGCGCCAGCAGTACGCCGGGACAGGGGCGGGCCGGGGAGCTGTTTTTT,CASSTPGQGRAGELFF
TRBJ1-3,16,TRBV27,.,.,TGTGCCAGCAGTTTCGATAGTTTAAGCTCTGGAAACACCATATATTTT,CASSFDSLSSGNTIYF
TRBJ1-2,15,TRBV2,TRBD1,few,TGTGCCACCGTCCCGGAGGGGGCGAAGAATTATGGCTACACCTTC,CATVPEGAKNYGYTF
TRBJ1-2,13,TRBV7-9,TRBD1,once,TGTGCCAGCAGCGAAGACAGGGGCTATGGCTACACCTTC,CASSEDRGYGYTF
TRBJ1-3,16,TRBV7-2,TRBD1,once,TGTGCCAGCAGCTCAGGGCGGACAGGGGGTGGAAACACCATATATTTT,CASSSGRTGGGNTIYF
TRBJ1-5,12,TRBV7-6,.,few,TGTGCCAGCAGCAGCAGGGGAGGGGCCCAGCATTTT,CASSSRGGAQHF
TRBJ2-6,17,TRBV7-9,TRBD1,.,TGTGCCAGCAGCACAGGACAGGGACGCTCTGGGGCCAACGTCCTGACTTTC,CASSTGQGRSGANVLTF
TRBJ1-1,13,TRBV10-3,TRBD1,.,TGTGCCATCAAGGGACAGGGAGGCACTGAAGCTTTCTTT,CAIKGQGGTEAFF
TRBJ1-3,18,TRBV18,.,.,TGTGCCAGCTCACCACCGCTTTCCGAGCCGAGCTCTGGAAACACCATATATTTT,CASSPPLSEPSSGNTIYF
TRBJ1-5,15,TRBV7-2,.,.,TGTGCCAGCAGCTGGGACGGGAGAAGAGGTCAGCCCCAGCATTTT,CASSWDGRRGQPQHF
TRBJ1-2,15,TRBV19,.,once,TGTGCCAGTAGTATAGATCAGAGGACAGTAGACGGCTACACCTTC,CASSIDQRTVDGYTF
TRBJ2-7,15,TRBV19,.,.,TGTGCCAGTGCTTACCGGGACACGAGATCCTACGAGCAGTACTTC,CASAYRDTRSYEQYF
TRBJ2-7,11,TRBV6-2/TRBV6-3,.,.,TGTGCCAGCAGTTCTTATTACGAGCAGTACTTC,CASSSYYEQYF
TRBJ2-3,16,TRBV4-1,.,.,TGCGCCAGCAGCCAAGAGCCTAGCTCTAGCACAGATACGCAGTATTTT,CASSQEPSSSTDTQYF
TRBJ1-1,15,TRBV11-2,.,.,TGTGCCAGCAGCTTAGTTAAGGGAGGGGTGACTGAAGCTTTCTTT,CASSLVKGGVTEAFF
TRBJ1-5,13,TRBV6-5,TRBD1,.,TGTGCCAGCAGGACAGGGACGCATCAGCCCCAGCATTTT,CASRTGTHQPQHF
TRBJ1-2,14,TRBV6-4,.,once,TGTGCCAGCAGGGATCCAGGAGGTTCCGATGGCTACACCTTC,CASRDPGGSDGYTF
TRBJ1-1,15,TRBV5-1,TRBD1,once,TGCGCCAGCAGCTGGGACAGTCCGGCCGACGCTGAAGCTTTCTTT,CASSWDSPADAEAFF